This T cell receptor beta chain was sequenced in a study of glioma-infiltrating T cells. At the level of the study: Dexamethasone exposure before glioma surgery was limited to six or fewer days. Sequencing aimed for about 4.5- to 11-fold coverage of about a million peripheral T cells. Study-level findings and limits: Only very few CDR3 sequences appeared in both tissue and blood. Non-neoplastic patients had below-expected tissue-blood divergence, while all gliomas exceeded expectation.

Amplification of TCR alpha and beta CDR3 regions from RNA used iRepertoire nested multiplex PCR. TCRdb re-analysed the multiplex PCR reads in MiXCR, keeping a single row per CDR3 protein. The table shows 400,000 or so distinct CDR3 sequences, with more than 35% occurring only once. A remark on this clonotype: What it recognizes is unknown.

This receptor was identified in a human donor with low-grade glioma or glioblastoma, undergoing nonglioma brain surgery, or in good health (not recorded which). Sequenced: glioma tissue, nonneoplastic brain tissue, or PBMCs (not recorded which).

CDR3 bases: TGTGCCACCAGCAGAGATCAGAACAGCAACAATGAGCAGTTCTTC. It yields the protein CATSRDQNSNNEQFF. The chain recombines TRBV15 with TRBJ2-1; D call uncertain. The CDR3 covers 15 residues. Germline values: CDR1 LNHNV, CDR2 YYDKDF (reference sequence). The V gene lost 0 bases and the J gene lost 5 bases, with 11 bases spanning the gap.